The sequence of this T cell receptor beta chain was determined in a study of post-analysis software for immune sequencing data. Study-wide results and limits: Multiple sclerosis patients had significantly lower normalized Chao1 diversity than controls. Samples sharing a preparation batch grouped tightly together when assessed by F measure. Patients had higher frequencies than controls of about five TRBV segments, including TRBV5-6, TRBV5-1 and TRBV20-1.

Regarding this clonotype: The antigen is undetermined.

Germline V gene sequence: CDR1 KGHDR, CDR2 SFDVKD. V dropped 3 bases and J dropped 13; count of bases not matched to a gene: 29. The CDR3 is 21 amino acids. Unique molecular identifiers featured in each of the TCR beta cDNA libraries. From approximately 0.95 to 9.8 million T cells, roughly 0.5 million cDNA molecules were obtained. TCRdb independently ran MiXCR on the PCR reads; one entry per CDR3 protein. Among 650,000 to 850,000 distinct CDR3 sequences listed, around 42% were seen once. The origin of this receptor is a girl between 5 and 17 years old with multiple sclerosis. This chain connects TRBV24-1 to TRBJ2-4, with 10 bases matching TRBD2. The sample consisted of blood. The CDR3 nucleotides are TGTGCCACCAGTGATCTTCGCCTCAATGCGCCTTTTAGCGGGAGGTATCGGGAGCAGTACTTC. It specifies CATSDLRLNAPFSGRYREQYF.